These T cell receptor beta chains were read from a single sample in a study of identifying expanded T cells in peripheral blood. The table came from immunoSEQ multiplex PCR; TCRdb's copy has only in-frame clones and leaves some out. This sample carries fewer than 85,000 clones, 84% of them seen once, and the ten largest clones take about 18%. The material sequenced was blood. The source is a person between 18 and 75 years old in good health. Both conserved end residues are part of each CDR3.

TRBV18,CASSLTGVRGTEAFF
TRBV2,CASQRGSGANVLTF
TRBV18,CASSPQETQYF
TRBV6-5,CASSELNTEAFF
TRBV7-8,CASSLRGAYNEQFF
TRBV29-1,CSGGQGVRETQYF
TRBV5-6,CASSLGEGHFYVDTGELFF
TRBV4-1,CASSQVMATDTQYF
TRBV6-4,CASSDSTGLATNEQFF
TRBV9,CASSVGVGTDTQYF
TRBV12-5,CASGDDYTGELFF
TRBV11-2,CASSTAGFRGFGEQYF
TRBV11-2,CASSLEGAQPQHF
TRBV28,CASSPLLLGRETQYF
TRBV28,CASSLWDRDFENYGYTF
TRBV5-5,CASRWGTPDGYTF
TRBV5-6,CASSSHRPEQYF
TRBV4-2,CASSSTSNGYTF
TRBV4-3,CASSQDLSIGSEIARETQYF
TRBV5-6,CASSPSGPLSNQPQHF
TRBV27,CASSFSTGELFF
TRBV29-1,CSVRPQGGNEQFF
TRBV6-5,CASSYSSSPGETQYF
TRBV5-1,CASSRADTGPLHF
TRBV23-1,CASVPGHQHF
TRBV28,CASREGAGNTIYF
TRBV6-5,CASSREKDYGYTF
TRBV10-3,CATNRDADTEAFF
TRBV9,CASSVSADLSSYNEQFF
TRBV28,CASSRETGEQYF
TRBV30,CAWRWTGGQGGYTF
TRBV11-2,CASSLERVREQYF
TRBV11-1,CASSLEAGDHYEQYF
TRBV11-3,CASSPGGSTDTQYF
TRBV28,CASSFTNRGVRVGLGYTDTQYF
TRBV5-1,CASSPYAQVNTEAFF
TRBV5-4,CASSLLAQETQYF
TRBV5-6,CASQDGIDTQYF
TRBV15,CATSRDDRGFTDTQYF
TRBV4-2,CASSQDEGVGSGEQYF
TRBV7-3,CASSLSWGTYNEQFF
TRBV11-3,CASSLAGTGVSDTQYF
TRBV5-1,CASSFGPGTSGREYNEQFF
TRBV18,CASSPAGTSGRGSADTQYF
TRBV2,CASSEARAVNSNQPQHF
TRBV9,CASAVGTGGETQYF
TRBV28,CANQDRFNYGYTF
TRBV29-1,CSELVGLAGRGTDTQYF
TRBV2,CASRRGNQPQHF
TRBV28,CASSMGQYYEQYF
TRBV5-4,CASSRTSGKGDNEQFF
TRBV4-1,CASSQVRGRGEQYF
TRBV15,CATSRAGRELFF
TRBV9,CASSVVRDSYNEQFF
TRBV19,CASSIWTSGMSDTQYF
TRBV4-1,CASSQVVTQTNTEAFF
TRBV19,CASSIPSGNTGELFF
TRBV6-6,CASAGAAGGIDTQYF